Each of the 30 T cell receptor beta chains below was sequenced from the same sample in a study of blood T cell repertoires in COVID-19. TCRdb keeps only in-frame clones here, not all; method: immunoSEQ multiplex PCR. The sample has 50,000 to 70,000 clones, around 79% seen once. The sequenced sample consisted of peripheral blood. Source of these receptors: a man between 60 and 70 years old with acute or convalescent COVID-19.

The chain combines TRBV6-5 with TRBJ1-4, with 7 nucleotides matching TRBD1. The CDR3 covers 13 residues. V dropped 7 bases and J dropped 8; count of bases not matched to a gene: 7. The germline CDR1 and CDR2 sequences are MNHEY and SVGAGI. CDR3 nucleotide sequence: TGTGCCAGCACCTCCGGGACAGCGGAAAAACTGTTTTTT. Translating it yields CASTSGTAEKLFF.

On this clone itself: At one end, the junction sequence differs from germline, possibly due to a read error. The chain is built from TRBV6-5 and TRBJ2-2, with TRBD1 identical over 7 bases. Germline V lookup: CDR1 MNHEY, CDR2 SVGAGI. The CDR3 has 12 amino acids. The CDR3 DNA sequence: TGTGCCAGCATTGGACCCTCAGGGGGGCTGTTTTTT. Translation: CASIGPSGGLFF.

The chain employs TRBV19 and TRBJ2-1; D might be TRBD1 (5 bases). The germline CDR1 and CDR2 sequences are LNHDA and SQIVND (reference sequence). This CDR3 spans 14 amino acids. V gave up 4 bases and J gave up 3 bases, with 10 bases separating them. Here the CDR3 DNA reads TGTGCCAGTAGTAGACAGACAAGCTACAATGAGCAGTTCTTC. Protein product: CASSRQTSYNEQFF.

V and J are TRBV7-9 and TRBJ1-2; D is possibly TRBD1 (5 bases). The CDR3 has 13 residues. The V end lost 5 bases, the J end lost 4 bases, and 11 bases lay between the germline ends. CDR1 and CDR2 from the germline V gene are SEHNR and FQNEAQ (reference sequence). The CDR3 coding sequence is TGTGCCAGCAGCCCAGGGTGGGGCTATGGCTACACCTTC. This translates into CASSPGWGYGYTF.

The chain recombines TRBV9 with TRBJ1-1; 11 positions match TRBD1. Germline loops: CDR1 SGDLS, CDR2 YYNGEE. Unmatched junction bases numbered 3, after V lost 4 bases and J lost 4 bases. This CDR3 has 14 residues. CDR3 nucleotides: TGTGCCAGCAGCCGGGGACAGGGGGGCACTGAAGCTTTCTTT. It specifies CASSRGQGGTEAFF.

The chain employs TRBV18 and TRBJ1-5, with D hard to call. V was shortened by 2 bases and J by 3 bases, with 5 bases between the two germline ends. CDR1 and CDR2 from the germline V gene are KGHSH and LQKENI. CDR3 length: 13 residues. The DNA of the CDR3 is TGTGCCAGCTCACCAGCCTACAATCAGCCCCAGCATTTT. This translates into CASSPAYNQPQHF.

In nucleotides, the CDR3 is TGCGCCAGCAGCTTGAATGGGGAGCAGCCCCAGCATTTT. It codes for CASSLNGEQPQHF. This chain joins TRBV5-1 and TRBJ1-5; D gene unclear. V lost 1 base and J lost 7, with 9 bases in between. CDR1 SGHRS and CDR2 YFSETQ come from the germline V gene. CDR3 length: 13 residues.

V gene TRBV2 combines with J gene TRBJ1-6; tentatively, D is TRBD1 (6 bases). The CDR3 has 14 residues. Germline V CDR1 and CDR2: SNHLY, FYNNEI. Trimming removed 3 bases at V and 8 bases at J, with 11 bases between. CDR3 DNA: TGTGCCAGCAGTGAGAGGCAGGGGTATTCACCCCTCCACTTT. Protein: CASSERQGYSPLHF.

This clone appeared many times. The chain uses TRBV7-3 and TRBJ2-7, with TRBD1 as a possible D gene (5 bases). V gave up 5 bases and J gave up 2 bases, with 7 bases separating them. This CDR3 is 12 amino acids long. The germline V gene encodes CDR1 SGHTA and CDR2 FQGTGA. CDR3 region: CASSQQAYEQYF. The CDR3 DNA is TGTGCCAGCAGCCAACAGGCCTACGAGCAGTACTTC.

V is TRBV24-1 and J is TRBJ1-2, with 7 positions matching TRBD1. J gave up 6 bases and V 9 bases, and 9 bases lay outside the gene matches. This CDR3 has 13 amino acids. Germline V gene data show CDR1 as KGHDR and CDR2 as SFDVKD. The CDR3 nucleotides read TGTGCCACCGCTACTGACAGGGAAGATGGCTACACCTTC. Protein sequence: CATATDREDGYTF.

By sample fraction, this clone is medium-sized. J is TRBJ1-2 and V is TRBV18, with D possibly matching TRBD1 (5 bases). The V end lost 3 bases, the J end lost 5 bases, and 13 bases lay between the germline ends. CDR3 length equals 14 residues. The germline CDR1 and CDR2 sequences are KGHSH and LQKENI. The CDR3 DNA reads as TGTGCCAGCTCACCCTCGACAGAGTTTTATGGCTACACCTTC. This gives the protein CASSPSTEFYGYTF.

The rearrangement links TRBV29-1 to TRBJ1-1, with 7 positions matching TRBD1. Germline lookup yields CDR1 SQVTM and CDR2 ANQGSEA. This CDR3 region has 12 residues. Germline trimming cut 6 bases from V and 5 bases from J; bases unmatched to any gene: 6. The CDR3 sequence is CSVGRGGTEAFF. CDR3 bases: TGCAGCGTGGGCAGGGGGGGAACTGAAGCTTTCTTT.

This clone was recorded a few times. The chain joins TRBV18 to TRBJ2-5; 10 positions agree with TRBD1. The CDR3 spans 14 residues. Germline CDR1 KGHSH, CDR2 LQKENI. V gave up 2 bases and J gave up 8 bases; unmatched junction bases: 5. As DNA, the CDR3 is TGTGCCAGCTCACCAGAAGGACAGGGGGTTACCCAGTACTTC. This codes for CASSPEGQGVTQYF.

This clone showed up many times. The V call is TRBV7-3, the J call TRBJ2-1, with 11 bases that match TRBD2. The trim removed 8 bases at V and 1 base at J, leaving 4 bases unmatched. Looked up from germline, CDR1 is SGHTA and CDR2 is FQGTGA. The CDR3 is 15 residues long. The CDR3, as DNA: TGTGCCAGCGGTTTAGCGGGGGGGTCCTACAATGAGCAGTTCTTC. Translating gives CASGLAGGSYNEQFF.

The chain recombines TRBV6-5 with TRBJ1-2; D unclear. CDR1 MNHEY and CDR2 SVGAGI come from the germline V gene. Between the trimmed V and J ends, which lost 8 bases and 4 bases, there was a span of 11 bases. The CDR3 length is 12 residues. The CDR3 spells CASGGYPYGYTF. CDR3 nucleotides: TGTGCCAGCGGAGGGTATCCCTATGGCTACACCTTC.

CDR3 residues: CASSVLGGGGASYEQYF. CDR3 bases: TGTGCCAGCAGCGTATTAGGAGGAGGGGGGGCCTCCTACGAGCAGTACTTC. The chain links TRBV9 to TRBJ2-7, with D perhaps matching TRBD2 (7 bases). The CDR3 spans 17 residues. The V gene lost 1 base and the J gene lost 0 bases, with 17 bases spanning the gap. Germline CDR1 reads SGDLS; CDR2 reads YYNGEE. Supplemented by reference TRBV9 and TRBJ2-7, the full variable domain reads DSGVTQTPKHLITATGQRVTLRCSPRSGDLSVYWYQQSLDQGLQFLIQYYNGEERAKGNILERFSAQQFPDLHSELNLSSLELGDSALYFCASSVLGGGGASYEQYFGPGTRLTVT.

The rearrangement links TRBV19 to TRBJ1-6; 8 nucleotides line up with TRBD1. The germline gives CDR1 LNHDA, CDR2 SQIVND (reference sequence). Unmatched junction bases numbered 3, after V lost 8 bases and J lost 6 bases. This CDR3 is 13 amino acids long. In DNA, the CDR3 is TGTGCCAGTTGGGACAGGCGTAATTCACCCCTCCACTTT. This codes for CASWDRRNSPLHF.

V usage is TRBV2 and J usage is TRBJ1-4; no reliable D call. The CDR3 spans 13 residues. Looked up from germline, CDR1 is SNHLY and CDR2 is FYNNEI. V lost 4 bases and J lost 4, with 7 bases in between. The CDR3 loop reads CASSVSGNEKLFF. The CDR3 nucleotides are TGTGCCAGCAGTGTTAGCGGTAATGAAAAACTGTTTTTT.

In its sample, this clone was seen once. The CDR3 DNA is TGTGCCAGCAGTTTTGCAGGGCTCGGCTATGGCTACACCTTC. Amino acid sequence: CASSFAGLGYGYTF. V gene TRBV27 combines with J gene TRBJ1-2; possibly TRBD1 for D (5 bases). In germline, CDR1 is MNHEY, CDR2 SMNVEV (reference sequence). V lost 3 bases and J 4 bases, leaving 12 bases between the germline ends. This CDR3 comprises 14 residues.

The chain recombines TRBV28 with TRBJ1-4; D may be TRBD1 (6 bases). Germline V gene data show CDR1 as MDHEN and CDR2 as SYDVKM. Trimming removed 6 bases at V and 8 bases at J, with 16 bases between. The CDR3 has 14 amino acids. This CDR3 reads CASRPPGHKEKLFF. The DNA for the CDR3 is TGTGCCAGCAGACCCCCGGGACACAAAGAAAAACTGTTTTTT.

The chain couples TRBV7-6 to TRBJ1-1, with TRBD1 matching over 10 bases. The V and J ends lost 0 bases and 3 bases, in that order; junction bases with no gene match: 4. The CDR3 totals 16 residues. Germline CDR1 and CDR2: SGHVS and FNYEAQ. Here the CDR3 reads CASSLAGTGVDTEAFF. The CDR3, as DNA: TGTGCCAGCAGCTTAGCCGGGACAGGGGTGGACACTGAAGCTTTCTTT.

V and J are TRBV5-1 and TRBJ2-3; 7 nucleotides line up with TRBD1. This CDR3 spans 14 amino acids. CDR1 is SGHRS and CDR2 is YFSETQ in the germline V gene. Trimming took 4 bases from V and 2 from J; bases not matched to a gene: 4. CDR3 sequence reads: CASSKGQLTDTQYF. In DNA, the CDR3 is TGCGCCAGCAGCAAGGGACAGCTCACAGATACGCAGTATTTT.

The DNA for the CDR3 is TGTGCCATCAGTGATTTAGCGGGGGACACCGGGGAGCTGTTTTTT. Translation gives CAISDLAGDTGELFF. J is TRBJ2-2 and V is TRBV10-3; 9 bases are a match to TRBD2. This CDR3 spans 15 amino acids. Germline V gives CDR1 ENHRY, CDR2 SYGVKD. The V gene end was trimmed by 3 bases and the J gene end by 3 bases; junction bases not matched to a gene: 2.

The chain recombines TRBV27 with TRBJ1-2, with TRBD1 matching 7 bases. Germline CDR1 is MNHEY and CDR2 is SMNVEV (reference sequence). The CDR3 is 13 residues long. J was trimmed by 9 bases and V by 10 bases; bases with no gene match: 14. This CDR3 is CATQTRDRGSYTF. CDR3 bases: TGTGCCACCCAAACCCGGGACAGAGGCAGCTACACCTTC.

V is TRBV6-4 and J is TRBJ2-3, with TRBD2 matching over 10 bases. CDR3 length equals 16 residues. CDR1 and CDR2 (germline): MRHNA, SNTAGT. J gave up 3 bases and V 4 bases, and 7 bases lay outside the gene matches. As DNA, the CDR3 is TGTGCCAGCAGTGTTGCGGGACTAGCGAAAACAGATACGCAGTATTTT. It codes for CASSVAGLAKTDTQYF.

V and J are TRBV7-9 and TRBJ1-5; 8 nucleotides line up with TRBD1. Germline lookup yields CDR1 SEHNR and CDR2 FQNEAQ (reference sequence). The CDR3 runs 15 residues. The V segment lost 5 bases and the J segment 0 bases; nucleotides outside the gene matches: 3. Written as DNA, the CDR3 is TGTGCCAGCAGCCCAGGGGGCTTTAGCAATCAGCCCCAGCATTTT. Protein sequence: CASSPGGFSNQPQHF.

This clone was seen once. The chain couples TRBV7-2 to TRBJ2-1; 9 nucleotides match TRBD1. V lost 5 bases, J lost 0 bases, and 5 bases stayed unmatched. CDR1 is SGHTA, CDR2 FQGNSA, per germline. CDR3 size: 16 residues. CDR3 sequence reads: CASSARQGGSYNEQFF. CDR3 DNA: TGTGCCAGCAGCGCCCGACAGGGGGGCTCCTACAATGAGCAGTTCTTC. The full variable domain, completed using reference TRBV7-2 and TRBJ2-1, is GAGVSQSPSNKVTEKGKDVELRCDPISGHTALYWYRQSLGQGLEFLIYFQGNSAPDKSGLPSDRFSAERTGGSVSTLTIQRTQQEDSAVYLCASSARQGGSYNEQFFGPGTRLTVL.

J is TRBJ2-1 and V is TRBV10-3; a weak D match, TRBD1 (5 bases). The V end lost 6 bases, the J end lost 5 bases, and 8 bases lay between the germline ends. The germline V gene encodes CDR1 ENHRY and CDR2 SYGVKD. This CDR3 is 12 amino acids long. The CDR3 bases are TGTGCCATCAGGGGGCCGAACAATGAGCAGTTCTTC. Translated: CAIRGPNNEQFF.

J is TRBJ1-2 and V is TRBV12-3 or TRBV12-4; no clear D gene. The ends were cut back, 5 bases at V and 4 bases at J, with 11 bases in the middle. This CDR3 spans 13 amino acids. CDR3 protein: CASSPPRGYGYTF. The CDR3 DNA reads as TGTGCCAGCAGTCCCCCACGGGGCTATGGCTACACCTTC.

This clone has just one count. The gene calls are TRBV10-3 and TRBJ2-3; 7 nucleotides agree with TRBD2. After removal of 4 bases from V and 4 bases from J, the junction contained 8 bases not matched to a gene. Germline assignment: CDR1 ENHRY and CDR2 SYGVKD. The CDR3 has 15 residues. As DNA, the CDR3 is TGTGCCATCAGTGGGCAGAAGCGGGGCCCAGATACGCAGTATTTT. Residues: CAISGQKRGPDTQYF.